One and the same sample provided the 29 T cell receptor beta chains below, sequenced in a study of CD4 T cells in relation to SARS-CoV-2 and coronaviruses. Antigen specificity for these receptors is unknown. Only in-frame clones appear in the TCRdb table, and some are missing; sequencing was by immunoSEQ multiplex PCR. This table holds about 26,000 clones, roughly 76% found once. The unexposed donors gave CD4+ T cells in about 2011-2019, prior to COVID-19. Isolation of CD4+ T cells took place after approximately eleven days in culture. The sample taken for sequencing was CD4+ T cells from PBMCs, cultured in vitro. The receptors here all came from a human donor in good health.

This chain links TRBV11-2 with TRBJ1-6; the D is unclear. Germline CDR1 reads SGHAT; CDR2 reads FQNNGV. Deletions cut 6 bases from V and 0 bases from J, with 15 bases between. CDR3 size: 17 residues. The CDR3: CASRNPYASSYNSPLHF. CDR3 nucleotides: TGTGCCAGCAGGAACCCGTACGCCAGCTCCTATAATTCACCCCTCCACTTT.

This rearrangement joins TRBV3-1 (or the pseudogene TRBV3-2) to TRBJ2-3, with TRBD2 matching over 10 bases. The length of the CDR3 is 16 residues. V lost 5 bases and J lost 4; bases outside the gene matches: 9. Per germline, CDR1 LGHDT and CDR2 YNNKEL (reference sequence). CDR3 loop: CASSSPAGGRSDTQYF. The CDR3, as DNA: TGTGCCAGCAGCAGCCCAGCGGGGGGGCGTTCAGATACGCAGTATTTT.

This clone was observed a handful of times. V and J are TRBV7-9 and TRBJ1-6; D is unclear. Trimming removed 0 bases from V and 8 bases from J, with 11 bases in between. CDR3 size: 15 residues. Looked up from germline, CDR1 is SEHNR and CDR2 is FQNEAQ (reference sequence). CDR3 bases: TGTGCCAGCAGCTTAGCCGCCGGTAGGGATTCACCCCTCCACTTT. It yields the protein CASSLAAGRDSPLHF.

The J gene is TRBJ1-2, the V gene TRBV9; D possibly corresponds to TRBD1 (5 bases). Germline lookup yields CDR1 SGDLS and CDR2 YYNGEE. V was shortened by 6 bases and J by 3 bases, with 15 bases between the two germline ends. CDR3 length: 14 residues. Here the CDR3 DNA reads TGTGCCAGCACCACGGGTGGGGCAGACTATGGCTACACCTTC. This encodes CASTTGGADYGYTF.

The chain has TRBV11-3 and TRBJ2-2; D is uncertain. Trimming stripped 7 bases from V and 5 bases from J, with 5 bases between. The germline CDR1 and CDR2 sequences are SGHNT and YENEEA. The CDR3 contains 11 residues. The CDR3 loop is CASNNTGELFF. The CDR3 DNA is TGTGCCAGCAACAATACCGGGGAGCTGTTTTTT.

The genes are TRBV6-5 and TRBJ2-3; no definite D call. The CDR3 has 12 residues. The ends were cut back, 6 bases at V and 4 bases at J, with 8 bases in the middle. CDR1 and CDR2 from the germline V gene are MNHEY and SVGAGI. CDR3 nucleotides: TGTGCCAGCAGATCAGGCGCAGATACGCAGTATTTT. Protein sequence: CASRSGADTQYF.

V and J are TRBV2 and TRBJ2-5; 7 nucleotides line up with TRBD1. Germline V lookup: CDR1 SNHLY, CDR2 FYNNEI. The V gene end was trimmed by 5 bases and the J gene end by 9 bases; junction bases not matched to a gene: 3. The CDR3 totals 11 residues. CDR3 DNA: TGTGCCAGCAGTCCAAGGGGGCCCCAGTACTTC. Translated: CASSPRGPQYF.

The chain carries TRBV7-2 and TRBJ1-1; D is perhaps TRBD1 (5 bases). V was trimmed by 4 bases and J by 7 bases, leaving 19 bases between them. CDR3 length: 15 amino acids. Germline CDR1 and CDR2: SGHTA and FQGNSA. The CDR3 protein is CASSSRGGPGVEAFF. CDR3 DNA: TGTGCCAGCAGCTCCCGGGGAGGGCCGGGGGTTGAAGCTTTCTTT. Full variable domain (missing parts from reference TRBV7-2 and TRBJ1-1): GAGVSQSPSNKVTEKGKDVELRCDPISGHTALYWYRQSLGQGLEFLIYFQGNSAPDKSGLPSDRFSAERTGGSVSTLTIQRTQQEDSAVYLCASSSRGGPGVEAFFGQGTRLTVV.

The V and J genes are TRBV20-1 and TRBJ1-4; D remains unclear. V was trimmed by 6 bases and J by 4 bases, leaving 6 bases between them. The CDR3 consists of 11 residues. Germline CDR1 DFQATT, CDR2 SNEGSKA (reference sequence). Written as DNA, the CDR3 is TGCAGTGCACAAAATAATGAAAAACTGTTTTTT. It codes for CSAQNNEKLFF.

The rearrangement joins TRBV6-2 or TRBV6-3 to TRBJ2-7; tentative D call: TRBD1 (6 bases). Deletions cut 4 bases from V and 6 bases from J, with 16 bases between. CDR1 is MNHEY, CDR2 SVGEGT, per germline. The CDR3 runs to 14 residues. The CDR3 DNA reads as TGTGCCAGCAGTTGGCAGAGGGGGTTCGCCGAGCAGTACTTC. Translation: CASSWQRGFAEQYF.

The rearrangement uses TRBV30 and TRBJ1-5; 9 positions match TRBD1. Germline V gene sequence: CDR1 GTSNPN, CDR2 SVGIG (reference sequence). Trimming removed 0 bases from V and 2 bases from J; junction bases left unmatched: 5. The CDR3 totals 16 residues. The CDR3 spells CAWSVQGAWGNQPQHF. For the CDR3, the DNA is TGTGCCTGGAGTGTACAGGGGGCATGGGGCAATCAGCCCCAGCATTTT.

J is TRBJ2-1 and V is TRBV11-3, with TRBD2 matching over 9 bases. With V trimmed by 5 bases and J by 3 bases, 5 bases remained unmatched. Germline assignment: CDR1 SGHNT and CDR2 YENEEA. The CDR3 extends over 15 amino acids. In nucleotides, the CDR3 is TGTGCCAGCAGCCCAAGACTAGCGGTCTACAATGAGCAGTTCTTC. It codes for CASSPRLAVYNEQFF.

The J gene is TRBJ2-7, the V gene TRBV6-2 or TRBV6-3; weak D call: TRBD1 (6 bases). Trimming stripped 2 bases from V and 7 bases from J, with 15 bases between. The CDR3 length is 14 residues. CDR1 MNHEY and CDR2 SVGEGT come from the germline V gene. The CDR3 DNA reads TGTGCCAGCAGTTACACCCCCGGGACAACGGAGCAGTACTTC. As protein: CASSYTPGTTEQYF.

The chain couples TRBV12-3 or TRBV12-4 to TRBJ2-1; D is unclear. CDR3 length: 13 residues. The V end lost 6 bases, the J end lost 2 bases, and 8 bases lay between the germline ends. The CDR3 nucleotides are TGTGCCAGCAGATCATTCACCTACAATGAGCAGTTCTTC. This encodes CASRSFTYNEQFF.

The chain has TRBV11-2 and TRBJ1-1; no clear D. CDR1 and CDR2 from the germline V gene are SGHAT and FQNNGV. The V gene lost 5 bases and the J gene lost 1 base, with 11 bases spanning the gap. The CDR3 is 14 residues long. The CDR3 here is CASSPRPRNTEAFF. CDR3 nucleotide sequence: TGTGCCAGCAGCCCCCGGCCTCGGAACACTGAAGCTTTCTTT.

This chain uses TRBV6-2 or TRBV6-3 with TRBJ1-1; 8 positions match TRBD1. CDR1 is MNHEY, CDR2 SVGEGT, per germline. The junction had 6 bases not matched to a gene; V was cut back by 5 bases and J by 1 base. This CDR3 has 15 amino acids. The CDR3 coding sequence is TGTGCCAGCAGTCGTCCCGGGACAGGGAACACTGAAGCTTTCTTT. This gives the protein CASSRPGTGNTEAFF.

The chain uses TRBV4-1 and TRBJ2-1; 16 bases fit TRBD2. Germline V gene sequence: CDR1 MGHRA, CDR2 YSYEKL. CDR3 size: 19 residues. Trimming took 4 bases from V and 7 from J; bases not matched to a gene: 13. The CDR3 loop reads CASSRHSMGLAGGPNEQFF. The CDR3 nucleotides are TGCGCCAGCAGCCGCCATTCTATGGGACTAGCGGGGGGGCCAAATGAGCAGTTCTTC.

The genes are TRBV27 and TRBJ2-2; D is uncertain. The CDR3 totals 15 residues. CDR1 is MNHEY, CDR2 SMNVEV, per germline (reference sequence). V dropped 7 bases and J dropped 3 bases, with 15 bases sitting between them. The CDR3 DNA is TGTGCCAGCATAGCTTCGAGGAGTCACACCGGGGAGCTGTTTTTT. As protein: CASIASRSHTGELFF.

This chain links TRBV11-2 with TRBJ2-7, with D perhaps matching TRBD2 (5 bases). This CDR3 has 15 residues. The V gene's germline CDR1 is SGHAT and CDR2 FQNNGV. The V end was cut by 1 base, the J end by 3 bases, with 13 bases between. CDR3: CASSLAGGKGYEQYF. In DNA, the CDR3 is TGTGCCAGCAGCTTAGCCGGAGGAAAGGGCTACGAGCAGTACTTC.

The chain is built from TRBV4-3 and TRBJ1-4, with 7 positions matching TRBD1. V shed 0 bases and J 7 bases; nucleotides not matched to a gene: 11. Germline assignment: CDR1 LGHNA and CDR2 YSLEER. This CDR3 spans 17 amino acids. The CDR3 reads CASSQDSGTGVSEKLFF. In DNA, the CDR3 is TGCGCCAGCAGCCAAGATTCGGGTACAGGGGTCAGTGAAAAACTGTTTTTT.

In nucleotides, the CDR3 is TGTGCCAGCGGGACGGGGTACACCGGGGAGCTGTTTTTT. Residues: CASGTGYTGELFF. The chain recombines TRBV27 with TRBJ2-2, with D tentatively TRBD1 or TRBD2 (5 bases each). The ends were cut back, 8 bases at V and 3 bases at J, with 10 bases in the middle. CDR1 and CDR2 (germline): MNHEY, SMNVEV (reference sequence). The CDR3 contains 13 residues.

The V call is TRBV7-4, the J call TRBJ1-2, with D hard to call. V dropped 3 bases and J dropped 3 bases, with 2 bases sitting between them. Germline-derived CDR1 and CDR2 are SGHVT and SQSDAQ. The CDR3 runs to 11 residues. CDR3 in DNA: TGTGCCAGCAGCTTCGACTATGGCTACACCTTC. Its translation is CASSFDYGYTF.

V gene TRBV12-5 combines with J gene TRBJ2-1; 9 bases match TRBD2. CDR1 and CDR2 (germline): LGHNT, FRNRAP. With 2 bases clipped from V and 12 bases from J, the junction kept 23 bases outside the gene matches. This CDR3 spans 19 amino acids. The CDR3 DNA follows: TGTGCTAGTGGTTTGCTGACTGACCTTAGCGGGGGCCCCCTCGTGTGGCAGTTCTTC. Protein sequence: CASGLLTDLSGGPLVWQFF.

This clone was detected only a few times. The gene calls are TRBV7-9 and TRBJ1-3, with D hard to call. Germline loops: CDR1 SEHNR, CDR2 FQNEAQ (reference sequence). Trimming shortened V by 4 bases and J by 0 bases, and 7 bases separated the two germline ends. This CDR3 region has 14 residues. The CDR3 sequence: CASSSRASGNTIYF. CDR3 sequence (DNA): TGTGCCAGCAGCTCTCGGGCCTCTGGAAACACCATATATTTT.

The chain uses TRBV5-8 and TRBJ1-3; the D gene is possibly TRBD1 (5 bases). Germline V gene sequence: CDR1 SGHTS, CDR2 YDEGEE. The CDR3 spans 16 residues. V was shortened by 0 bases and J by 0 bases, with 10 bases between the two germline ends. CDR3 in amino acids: CASSLGVGGSGNTIYF. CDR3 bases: TGTGCCAGCAGCTTGGGGGTCGGGGGCTCTGGAAACACCATATATTTT. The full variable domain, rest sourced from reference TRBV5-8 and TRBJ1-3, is EAGVTQSPTHLIKTRGQQATLRCSPISGHTSVYWYQQALGLGLQFLLWYDEGEERNRGNFPPRFSGRQFPNYSSELNVNALELEDSALYLCASSLGVGGSGNTIYFGEGSWLTVV.

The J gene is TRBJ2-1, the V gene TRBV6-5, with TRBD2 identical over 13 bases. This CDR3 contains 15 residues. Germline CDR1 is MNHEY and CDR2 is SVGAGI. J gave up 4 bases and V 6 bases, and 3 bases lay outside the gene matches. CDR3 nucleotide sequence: TGTGCCAGCAGAGGACTAGCGGGGGATTACAATGAGCAGTTCTTC. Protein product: CASRGLAGDYNEQFF.

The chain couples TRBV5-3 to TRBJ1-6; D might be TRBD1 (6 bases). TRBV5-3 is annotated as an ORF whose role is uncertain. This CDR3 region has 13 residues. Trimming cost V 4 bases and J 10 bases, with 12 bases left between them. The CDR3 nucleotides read TGTGCCAGAAGCCCTTACAGGGACTCACCCCTCCACTTT. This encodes CARSPYRDSPLHF.

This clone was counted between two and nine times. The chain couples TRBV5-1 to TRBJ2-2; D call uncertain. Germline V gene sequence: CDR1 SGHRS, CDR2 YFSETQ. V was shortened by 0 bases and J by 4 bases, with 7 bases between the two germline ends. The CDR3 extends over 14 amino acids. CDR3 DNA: TGCGCCAGCAGCTTGGGGTCCTCCACCGGGGAGCTGTTTTTT. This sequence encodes CASSLGSSTGELFF.

The CDR3 loop is CASVPGITSSYNEQFF. The CDR3 bases are TGTGCTAGTGTTCCCGGGATTACGAGCTCCTACAATGAGCAGTTCTTC. The chain combines TRBV12-5 with TRBJ2-1, with D tentatively TRBD2 (5 bases). CDR1 is LGHNT and CDR2 is FRNRAP in the germline V gene. The CDR3 is 16 residues long. V shed 7 bases and J shed 0 bases, with 16 bases lying between them.